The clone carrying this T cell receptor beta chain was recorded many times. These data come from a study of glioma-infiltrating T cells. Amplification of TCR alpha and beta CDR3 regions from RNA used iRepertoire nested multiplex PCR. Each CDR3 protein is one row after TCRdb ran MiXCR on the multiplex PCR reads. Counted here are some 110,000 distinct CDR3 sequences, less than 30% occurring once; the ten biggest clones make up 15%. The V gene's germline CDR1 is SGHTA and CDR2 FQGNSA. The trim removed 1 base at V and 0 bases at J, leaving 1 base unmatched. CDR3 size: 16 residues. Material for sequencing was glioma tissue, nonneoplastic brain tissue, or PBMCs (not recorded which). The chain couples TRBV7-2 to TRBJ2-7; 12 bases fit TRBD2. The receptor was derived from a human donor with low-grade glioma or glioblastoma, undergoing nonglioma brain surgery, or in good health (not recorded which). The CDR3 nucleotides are TGTGCCAGCAGCTTAGTGACTAGCGGGAGCTCCTACGAGCAGTACTTC. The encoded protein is CASSLVTSGSSYEQYF.